This T cell receptor (beta chain) was identified in a study of shared clonotypes between healthy human individuals. The study's findings and limits: As a rule, naive subsets had a larger estimated richness than memory subsets.

This CDR3 has 15 residues. The J segment lost 4 bases and the V segment lost 3 bases, leaving 7 bases of the junction unmatched. Germline values: CDR1 MDHEN, CDR2 SYDVKM. This table comes from immunoSEQ multiplex PCR, and its TCRdb copy is limited to in-frame clones, with some not included. This sample yields approximately 99,000 clones, of which about 71% are seen a single time; almost 25% belongs to the top ten. With regard to this clone: Its specificity is not known.

The V and J genes are TRBV28 and TRBJ1-2, with TRBD1 matching over 8 bases. The TCR originated in a woman aged 30 to 39 in good health. The sequencing input was memory CD8+ T cells sorted from blood. As for subset: CD45RO+ cells pooled with CCR7-negative TemRA cells. The CDR3: CASSFQGAIIYGYTF. The CDR3, as DNA: TGTGCCAGCAGTTTTCAGGGGGCGATCATCTATGGCTACACCTTC.